This T cell receptor (beta chain) was documented in a study of response to subunit inactivated influenza vaccine. Findings and limits, study-wide: Authors proposed each seasonal influenza vaccination draws in few new T cells.

TCRdb passed the RT-PCR reads through MiXCR, listing each CDR3 protein once. This table has 450,000 to 550,000 distinct CDR3 sequences, about 25% appearing once. About this clonotype: Its antigen is still unknown.

This CDR3 contains 15 residues. Trimming took 1 base from V and 5 from J, leaving 15 bases between them. In germline, CDR1 is LGHNA, CDR2 YNFKEQ. Sequencing used CD4+ T cells sorted from PBMCs, obtained around 5 days after vaccination. The chain has TRBV4-2 and TRBJ2-7; TRBD2 might be the D (6 bases). The source of this sequence is a man between 45 and 60 years old who received an inactivated influenza vaccine. CDR3 amino acids: CASSQVAGRSHEQYF. CDR3 coding DNA: TGTGCCAGCAGCCAAGTGGCGGGACGAAGCCACGAGCAGTACTTC.